The 18 T cell receptor beta chains presented below share a single source sample, sequenced in a study of blood T cell repertoires in COVID-19. Assay: immunoSEQ multiplex PCR; the TCRdb copy retains only in-frame clones and omits some. The data contain 450,000 to 500,000 clones, approximately 83% of them seen just once; the ten biggest clones take up roughly 3.2%. Sequences were obtained from peripheral blood. The receptors originated from a human donor in a cohort sampled during active COVID-19.

The rearrangement uses TRBV10-3 and TRBJ2-5, with D maybe TRBD2 (5 bases). This CDR3 is built from 16 residues. CDR1 is ENHRY, CDR2 SYGVKD, per germline. The V and J ends lost 3 bases and 5 bases respectively, with 19 bases between them. The CDR3 sequence: CAISELAAKTGETQYF. The CDR3 nucleotides read TGTGCCATCAGTGAATTGGCAGCTAAGACGGGGGAGACCCAGTACTTC.

The genes are TRBV5-6 and TRBJ2-1; the D gene is possibly TRBD2 (6 bases). The germline CDR1 and CDR2 sequences are SGHDT and YYEEEE. The CDR3 is made up of 14 amino acids. Between the trimmed V and J ends, which lost 4 bases and 14 bases, there was a span of 22 bases. The CDR3 nucleotides read TGTGCCAGCAGCCCTCCCGCGGGACCCGGAGGGGAGTTCTTC. It is translated as CASSPPAGPGGEFF.

The rearrangement links TRBV11-3 to TRBJ2-1; D is unresolved. Between the trimmed V and J ends, which lost 8 bases and 0 bases, there was a span of 8 bases. The germline V gene has CDR1 SGHNT and CDR2 YENEEA. The CDR3 runs 13 residues. This chain's CDR3 is CASASGSYNEQFF. The CDR3 bases are TGTGCCAGCGCTTCCGGCTCCTACAATGAGCAGTTCTTC.

This chain connects TRBV7-2 to TRBJ2-1; 9 nucleotides match TRBD2. CDR1 is SGHTA, CDR2 FQGNSA, per germline. CDR3 length: 15 residues. The ends lost 5 bases at V and 7 bases at J; junction bases unmatched: 9. The chain's CDR3 is CASSPGLAEWNEQFF. CDR3 bases: TGTGCCAGCAGCCCGGGACTAGCTGAGTGGAATGAGCAGTTCTTC.

The chain joins TRBV10-3 to TRBJ2-7; TRBD1 matches 10 bases. Germline V lookup: CDR1 ENHRY, CDR2 SYGVKD. V trimming: 5 bases; J trimming: 7 bases; junction bases outside the gene matches: 14. The CDR3 spans 16 residues. The CDR3 loop is CAISPVAGQGTGEQYF. The CDR3 coding sequence is TGTGCCATCAGTCCCGTCGCGGGACAGGGGACAGGGGAGCAGTACTTC.

Remarks on this clone: This same CDR3 is encoded by further DNA sequences in the sample. The chain has TRBV7-9 and TRBJ2-1; weak D call: TRBD2 (6 bases). CDR1 SEHNR and CDR2 FQNEAQ come from the germline V gene (reference sequence). The CDR3 has 15 amino acids. Trimming took 1 base from V and 4 from J, leaving 11 bases between them. CDR3 DNA: TGTGCCAGCAGCTTAGGGGCGGGACCATACAATGAGCAGTTCTTC. It specifies CASSLGAGPYNEQFF.

The chain links TRBV4-1 to TRBJ2-1, with 8 bases aligning to TRBD2. Germline V gives CDR1 MGHRA, CDR2 YSYEKL. The length of the CDR3 is 15 residues. J gave up 4 bases and V 1 base, and 3 bases lay outside the gene matches. CDR3 in amino acids: CASSQAGTRYNEQFF. The DNA of the CDR3 is TGCGCCAGCAGCCAAGCCGGGACTAGATACAATGAGCAGTTCTTC.

The rearrangement links TRBV5-1 to TRBJ2-7; maybe TRBD1 (7 bases). Looked up from germline, CDR1 is SGHRS and CDR2 is YFSETQ. V gave up 0 bases and J gave up 5 bases, with 18 bases separating them. The CDR3 has 16 residues. CDR3 residues: CASSLEGLTGVDEQYF. Here the CDR3 DNA reads TGCGCCAGCAGCTTGGAAGGACTAACAGGGGTGGACGAGCAGTACTTC.

The chain carries TRBV10-2 and TRBJ2-1; TRBD2 matches at 9 bases. Per the germline V gene, CDR1 is WSHSY and CDR2 is SAAADI. This CDR3 is 17 amino acids long. V shed 10 bases, J shed 1 base, and the junction held 14 bases outside the gene matches. The CDR3 nucleotides are TGCGCCACCGTCGGGGGGGTAGCGGGAGTATCCTACAATGAGCAGTTCTTC. Protein sequence: CATVGGVAGVSYNEQFF.

The gene calls are TRBV25-1 and TRBJ2-3, with TRBD2 matching 8 bases. V trimming: 1 base; J trimming: 2 bases; junction bases outside the gene matches: 5. The CDR3 extends over 16 amino acids. Germline V CDR1 and CDR2: MGHDK, SYGVNS. The DNA of the CDR3 is TGTGCCAGCAGTGAATTTAGTAGCGGGATCACAGATACGCAGTATTTT. The encoded protein is CASSEFSSGITDTQYF.

This clone turned up a few times. The V and J genes are TRBV30 and TRBJ1-4; D is unclear. CDR1 and CDR2 from the germline V gene are GTSNPN and SVGIG (reference sequence). This CDR3 is built from 12 residues. The CDR3 coding sequence is TGTGCGTCCCGCCTTCGGGATGAAAAACTGTTTTTT. Its translation is CASRLRDEKLFF.

The V gene is TRBV7-3, the J gene TRBJ2-1; 10 bases match TRBD2. V was clipped by 5 bases and J by 4 bases; unmatched bases: 2. The germline gives CDR1 SGHTA, CDR2 FQGTGA. The CDR3 runs 14 residues. The CDR3 DNA sequence: TGTGCCAGCAGCCTAGCGGGAGAGTACAATGAGCAGTTCTTC. Translated, it gives CASSLAGEYNEQFF. Based on the CDR3 plus reference TRBV7-3 and TRBJ2-1, the full variable domain is GAGVSQTPSNKVTEKGKYVELRCDPISGHTALYWYRQSLGQGPEFLIYFQGTGAADDSGLPNDRFFAVRPEGSVSTLKIQRTERGDSAVYLCASSLAGEYNEQFFGPGTRLTVL.

The chain carries TRBV6-1 and TRBJ2-7, with D possibly matching TRBD2 (6 bases). The V gene's germline CDR1 is MNHNS and CDR2 SASEGT. V lost 2 bases to trimming and J lost 3 bases, with 11 bases between them. There are 14 residues in the CDR3. Here the CDR3 reads CASSEPWGDYEQYF. The DNA of the CDR3 is TGTGCCAGCAGTGAACCCTGGGGGGACTACGAGCAGTACTTC.

The genes are TRBV27 and TRBJ2-7, with 7 bases aligning to TRBD1. Trimming removed 1 base from V and 3 bases from J; junction bases left unmatched: 9. CDR1 and CDR2 (germline): MNHEY, SMNVEV (reference sequence). This CDR3 is 16 amino acids long. The CDR3 sequence is CASSLFSTGIGYEQYF. The CDR3 DNA reads TGTGCCAGCAGTTTATTCTCGACAGGGATCGGCTACGAGCAGTACTTC.

The rearrangement uses TRBV6-5 and TRBJ2-7; the D gene is possibly TRBD2 (6 bases). There are 13 residues in the CDR3. CDR1 and CDR2 from the germline V gene are MNHEY and SVGAGI. The V and J ends lost 7 bases and 5 bases respectively, with 15 bases between them. CDR3 in DNA: TGTGCCAGCAAGCCCGGGAGTAACAACGAGCAGTACTTC. Its translation is CASKPGSNNEQYF.

Many counts were recorded for this clone. The chain combines TRBV20-1 with TRBJ2-7, with D hard to call. The CDR3 consists of 12 residues. V was pared by 3 bases and J by 2 bases, with 8 bases between. The germline V gene has CDR1 DFQATT and CDR2 SNEGSKA (reference sequence). This chain's CDR3 is CSASESTYEQYF. DNA for the CDR3: TGCAGTGCTAGTGAATCCACCTACGAGCAGTACTTC.

This chain joins TRBV24-1 and TRBJ2-3; tentatively, D is TRBD2 (6 bases). Between the trimmed V and J ends, which lost 1 base and 4 bases, there was a span of 20 bases. Germline V gene data show CDR1 as KGHDR and CDR2 as SFDVKD. This CDR3 region has 18 residues. CDR3 amino acids: CATSDLSPSHSGPDTQYF. Here the CDR3 DNA reads TGTGCCACCAGTGATTTATCGCCTTCTCATAGCGGCCCAGATACGCAGTATTTT.

The rearrangement uses TRBV27 and TRBJ1-1; TRBD1 might be the D (5 bases). The CDR3 consists of 14 residues. Trimming pared 4 bases from V and 8 bases from J, leaving 17 bases between. Germline V gives CDR1 MNHEY, CDR2 SMNVEV (reference sequence). Here the CDR3 DNA reads TGTGCCAGCAGTTACCAGACGGGGGTTAGGGAAGCTTTCTTT. Its protein is CASSYQTGVREAFF.